Listed here are 21 T cell receptor beta chains from one sample, sequenced in a study of blood T cell repertoires in COVID-19. The data were produced by immunoSEQ multiplex PCR, yet TCRdb's version contains in-frame clones alone and is incomplete. The repertoire holds about 480,000 clones, approximately 90% seen once, with roughly 8.5% in the top ten. Material: PBMCs or T cells enriched from blood (not recorded which). All receptors derive from a woman aged 55-75 years who had recovered from COVID-19.

This clone has a handful of counts. The CDR3 sequence is CASRLSGGPTEAFF. The CDR3 coding sequence is TGTGCCAGCCGCCTGTCGGGGGGCCCCACTGAAGCTTTCTTT. V is TRBV7-9 and J is TRBJ1-1; D is perhaps TRBD1 (6 bases). The CDR3 is 14 residues long. CDR1 is SEHNR, CDR2 FQNEAQ, per germline (reference sequence). Deletions cut 8 bases from V and 4 bases from J, with 17 bases between. The full variable domain, rest sourced from reference TRBV7-9 and TRBJ1-1, is DTGVSQNPRHKITKRGQNVTFRCDPISEHNRLYWYRQTLGQGPEFLTYFQNEAQLEKSRLLSDRFSAERPKGSFSTLEIQRTEQGDSAMYLCASRLSGGPTEAFFGQGTRLTVV.

The chain employs TRBV7-9 and TRBJ1-5; 7 bases map to TRBD1. The CDR3 loop spans 15 amino acids. Germline-derived CDR1 and CDR2 are SEHNR and FQNEAQ (reference sequence). The junction had 10 bases not matched to a gene; V was cut back by 4 bases and J by 7 bases. For the CDR3, the DNA is TGTGCCAGCAGCTCTTCTCTGACAGGGAACCAGCCCCAGCATTTT. Its protein product is CASSSSLTGNQPQHF.

The chain combines TRBV28 with TRBJ1-2, with D tentatively TRBD1 (6 bases). The CDR3 is 13 amino acids. Germline V gene sequence: CDR1 MDHEN, CDR2 SYDVKM. V dropped 6 bases and J dropped 6 bases, with 14 bases sitting between them. Here the CDR3 DNA reads TGTGCCAGCAGGGCAACAGGGATGGATGGCTACACCTTC. Protein product: CASRATGMDGYTF.

The J gene is TRBJ2-3, the V gene TRBV24-1, with D unresolved. In germline, CDR1 is KGHDR, CDR2 SFDVKD. The V end was cut by 6 bases, the J end by 1 base, with 16 bases between. The CDR3 contains 16 residues. This chain's CDR3 is CATSPSGLGGTDTQYF. CDR3 bases: TGTGCCACCAGTCCAAGTGGCCTAGGTGGCACAGATACGCAGTATTTT.

This chain joins TRBV3-1 (or the pseudogene TRBV3-2) and TRBJ2-1; D call uncertain. The germline V and J ends were trimmed by 4 bases and 0 bases, with 4 bases remaining between them. The CDR3 sequence is 13 residues long. Germline-derived CDR1 and CDR2 are LGHDT and YNNKEL (reference sequence). The CDR3 sequence: CASSRNSYNEQFF. Written as DNA, the CDR3 is TGTGCCAGCAGCCGTAACTCCTACAATGAGCAGTTCTTC.

On this clone: Other DNA sequences in this sample translate to the same CDR3. The V call is TRBV2, the J call TRBJ2-2; 9 bases match TRBD2. CDR3 length: 15 amino acids. Germline V gene sequence: CDR1 SNHLY, CDR2 FYNNEI. V lost 4 bases, J lost 3 bases, and 3 bases stayed unmatched. CDR3 DNA sequence: TGTGCCAGCAGTGTGCGGGGGGGTTACACCGGGGAGCTGTTTTTT. Translation gives CASSVRGGYTGELFF.

This clone was detected once. This rearrangement joins TRBV25-1 to TRBJ2-7; TRBD1 is a possible D gene (5 bases). The CDR3 runs to 14 residues. V lost 1 base and J lost 3, with 10 bases in between. CDR1 is MGHDK, CDR2 SYGVNS, per germline. The CDR3 here is CASSELRQLYEQYV. The CDR3 region has the DNA TGTGCCAGCAGTGAATTGAGACAGCTCTACGAGCAGTACGTC.

The chain employs TRBV7-9 and TRBJ1-2, with 9 bases identical to TRBD1. The CDR3 is 15 amino acids. Germline values: CDR1 SEHNR, CDR2 FQNEAQ (reference sequence). V dropped 5 bases and J dropped 6; count of bases not matched to a gene: 10. Here the CDR3 reads CASSHLGGQGDGYTF. The CDR3 DNA reads TGTGCCAGCAGCCACCTGGGGGGACAGGGCGATGGCTACACCTTC.

The CDR3: CASSLGGLSADTQYF. CDR3 coding DNA: TGCGCCAGCAGCTTGGGGGGTCTTAGCGCAGATACGCAGTATTTT. The V gene is TRBV5-1, the J gene TRBJ2-3; a possible D gene is TRBD2 (5 bases). The V and J ends lost 0 bases and 4 bases respectively, with 12 bases between them. This CDR3 is built from 15 residues. Germline V gene sequence: CDR1 SGHRS, CDR2 YFSETQ.

The chain links TRBV5-6 to TRBJ2-4; 15 bases are a match to TRBD2. The germline V gene has CDR1 SGHDT and CDR2 YYEEEE. The CDR3 is 19 amino acids. The trim removed 3 bases at V and 2 bases at J, leaving 9 bases unmatched. CDR3 residues: CASSSRTSGGAWPKNIQYF. The CDR3 DNA follows: TGTGCCAGCAGCTCAAGGACTAGCGGGGGGGCCTGGCCCAAAAACATTCAGTACTTC.

V usage is TRBV30 and J usage is TRBJ2-2; 8 bases line up with TRBD1. V dropped 0 bases and J dropped 5; count of bases not matched to a gene: 11. Germline-derived CDR1 and CDR2 are GTSNPN and SVGIG (reference sequence). The CDR3 has 17 residues. The DNA of the CDR3 is TGTGCCTGGAGTGTAGATAGACAGGGGTCGGTGACCGGGGAGCTGTTTTTT. This sequence encodes CAWSVDRQGSVTGELFF.

V is TRBV19 and J is TRBJ1-3; D unclear. This CDR3 is built from 14 residues. With 7 bases removed from V and 2 bases from J, the gap between germline ends came to 12 bases. From germline, CDR1 is LNHDA and CDR2 SQIVND (reference sequence). The CDR3 coding sequence is TGTGCCAGTACCCCGGGGAGGGCTGGAAACACCATATATTTT. It codes for CASTPGRAGNTIYF.

The rearrangement joins TRBV5-1 to TRBJ2-1; 10 bases are a match to TRBD2. Germline V CDR1 and CDR2: SGHRS, YFSETQ. This CDR3 contains 15 residues. Trimming removed 0 bases from V and 8 bases from J; junction bases left unmatched: 5. The CDR3 here is CASSLVAGTSDEQFF. DNA of the CDR3: TGCGCCAGCAGCTTGGTAGCCGGGACTAGCGATGAGCAGTTCTTC.

This clone is a singleton in its sample. The junction shows a germline mismatch at one end, possibly a read error. The rearrangement uses TRBV7-7 and TRBJ2-2, with D perhaps TRBD1 (6 bases). CDR3 length equals 15 residues. Germline CDR1 and CDR2: SSHAT and FNYEAQ (reference sequence). CDR3 region: CASSLGQPYTGELFF. For the CDR3, the DNA is TGTGCTAGCAGCTTAGGACAGCCATACACCGGGGAGCTGTTTTTT.

The chain joins TRBV19 to TRBJ1-5; D is perhaps TRBD1 (6 bases). The CDR3 spans 10 residues. Per germline, CDR1 LNHDA and CDR2 SQIVND (reference sequence). CDR3 sequence: CAGGAQPQHF. As DNA, the CDR3 is TGTGCGGGGGGGGCTCAGCCCCAGCATTTT.

This sequence joins TRBV2 and TRBJ2-3, with TRBD2 identical over 12 bases. This CDR3 contains 15 residues. The V gene end was trimmed by 5 bases and the J gene end by 5 bases; junction bases not matched to a gene: 5. Germline-derived CDR1 and CDR2 are SNHLY and FYNNEI. In nucleotides, the CDR3 is TGTGCCAGCAGTCCAACTAGCGGGGGGCTAGATACGCAGTATTTT. It yields the protein CASSPTSGGLDTQYF.

This rearrangement joins TRBV7-2 to TRBJ2-5; D is unresolved. Germline loops: CDR1 SGHTA, CDR2 FQGNSA. V was shortened by 5 bases and J by 5 bases, with 18 bases between the two germline ends. The CDR3 covers 15 residues. This CDR3 is CASSPLGAHGETQYF. The CDR3 nucleotides are TGTGCCAGCAGCCCCCTAGGAGCTCATGGGGAGACCCAGTACTTC. Supplemented by reference TRBV7-2 and TRBJ2-5, the full variable domain reads GAGVSQSPSNKVTEKGKDVELRCDPISGHTALYWYRQSLGQGLEFLIYFQGNSAPDKSGLPSDRFSAERTGGSVSTLTIQRTQQEDSAVYLCASSPLGAHGETQYFGPGTRLLVL.

This rearrangement joins TRBV6-5 to TRBJ2-3, with D tentatively TRBD2 (5 bases). Trimming took off 6 bases at V and 8 bases at J, with 15 bases between the two ends. Germline V gene data show CDR1 as MNHEY and CDR2 as SVGAGI. This CDR3 is 13 amino acids long. CDR3 loop: CASRPGLTGTQYF. The CDR3 DNA follows: TGTGCCAGCAGACCCGGACTCACGGGTACGCAGTATTTT.

The CDR3 spells CSVTNGNTGELFF. CDR3 sequence (DNA): TGCAGCGTTACTAACGGGAACACCGGGGAGCTGTTTTTT. The chain links TRBV29-1 to TRBJ2-2; unclear D gene. Trimming removed 5 bases at V and 1 base at J, with 8 bases between. This CDR3 region has 13 residues. Germline CDR1 SQVTM, CDR2 ANQGSEA.

The V and J genes are TRBV11-2 and TRBJ2-7, with 9 bases identical to TRBD2. The CDR3 is 14 residues long. Germline CDR1 is SGHAT and CDR2 is FQNNGV. The V segment lost 3 bases and the J segment 6 bases; nucleotides outside the gene matches: 6. The CDR3 reads CASSFAGGASEQYV. The CDR3 region has the DNA TGTGCCAGCAGCTTCGCGGGGGGGGCCTCCGAGCAGTACGTC.

The genes are TRBV5-1 and TRBJ1-5; 11 bases line up with TRBD1. CDR3 length equals 16 residues. The trim removed 4 bases at V and 6 bases at J, leaving 9 bases unmatched. Germline CDR1 reads SGHRS; CDR2 reads YFSETQ. DNA for the CDR3: TGCGCCAGCAGCCCTATAGGACAGGGGGCTGGTCAGCCCCAGCATTTT. It codes for CASSPIGQGAGQPQHF.